This T cell receptor (beta chain) was sequenced in a study of T cell responses to AZD1222 COVID-19 vaccine. Whole-study findings and limits: Nearly half of spike-specific TCRs reportedly target unmutated variant regions.

Remarks on this clone: Its antigen is undetermined.

Profiled with immunoSEQ multiplex PCR; TCRdb holds only in-frame clones, not every one. The sample yields 90,000 to 150,000 clones, 75% to 90% seen once. The CDR3 covers 14 residues. CDR1 LGHDT and CDR2 YNNKEL come from the germline V gene (reference sequence). Trimming shortened V by 0 bases and J by 1 base, and 6 bases separated the two germline ends. The sequenced sample was peripheral blood, obtained on day 0 of AZD1222 vaccination. This receptor was taken from an adult in good health. J is TRBJ1-1 and V is TRBV3-1 (or the pseudogene TRBV3-2); D is unclear. The CDR3 nucleotides read TGTGCCAGCAGCCAAGAGTGGGGGAACACTGAAGCTTTCTTT. It encodes CASSQEWGNTEAFF.